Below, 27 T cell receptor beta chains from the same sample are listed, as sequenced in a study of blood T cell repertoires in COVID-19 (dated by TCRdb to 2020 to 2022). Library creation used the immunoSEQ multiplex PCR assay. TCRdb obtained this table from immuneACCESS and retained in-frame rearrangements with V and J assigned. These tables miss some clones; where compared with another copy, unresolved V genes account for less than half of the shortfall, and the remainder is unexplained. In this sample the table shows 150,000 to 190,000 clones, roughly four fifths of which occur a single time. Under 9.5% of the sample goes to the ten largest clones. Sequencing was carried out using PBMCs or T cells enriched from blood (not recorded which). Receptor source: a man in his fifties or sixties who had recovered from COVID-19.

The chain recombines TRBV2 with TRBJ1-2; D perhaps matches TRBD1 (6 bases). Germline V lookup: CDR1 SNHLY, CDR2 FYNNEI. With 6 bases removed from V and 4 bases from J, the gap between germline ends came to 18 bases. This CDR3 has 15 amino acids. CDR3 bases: TGTGCCAGCAGACACAGACAGGTCCTTGGCTATGGCTACACCTTC. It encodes CASRHRQVLGYGYTF. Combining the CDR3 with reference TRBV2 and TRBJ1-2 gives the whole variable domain EPEVTQTPSHQVTQMGQEVILRCVPISNHLYFYWYRQILGQKVEFLVSFYNNEISEKSEIFDDQFSVERPDGSNFTLKIRSTKLEDSAMYFCASRHRQVLGYGYTFGSGTRLTVV.

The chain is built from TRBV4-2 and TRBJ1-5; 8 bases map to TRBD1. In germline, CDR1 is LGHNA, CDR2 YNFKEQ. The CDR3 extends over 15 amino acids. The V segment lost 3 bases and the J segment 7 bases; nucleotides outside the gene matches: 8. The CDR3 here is CASSHRTGSSQPQHF. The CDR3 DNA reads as TGTGCCAGCAGCCACAGGACAGGGTCGAGCCAGCCCCAGCATTTT.

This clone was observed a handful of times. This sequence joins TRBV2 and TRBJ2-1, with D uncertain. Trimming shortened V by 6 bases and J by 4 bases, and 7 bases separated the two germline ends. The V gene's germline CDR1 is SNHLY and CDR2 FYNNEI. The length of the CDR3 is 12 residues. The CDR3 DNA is TGTGCCAGCAGCGTTACTTACAATGAGCAGTTCTTC. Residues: CASSVTYNEQFF.

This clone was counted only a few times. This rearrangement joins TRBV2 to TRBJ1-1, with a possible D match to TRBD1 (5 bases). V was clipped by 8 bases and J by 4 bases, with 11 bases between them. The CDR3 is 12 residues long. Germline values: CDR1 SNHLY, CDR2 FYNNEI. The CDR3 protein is CASGRGVTEAFF. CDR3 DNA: TGTGCCAGCGGGCGGGGGGTCACTGAAGCTTTCTTT.

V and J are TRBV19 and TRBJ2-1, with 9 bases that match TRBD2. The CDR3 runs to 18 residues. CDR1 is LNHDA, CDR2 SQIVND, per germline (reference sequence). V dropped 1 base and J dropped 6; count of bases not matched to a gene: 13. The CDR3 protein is CASSIATASGGRVNEQFF. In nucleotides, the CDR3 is TGTGCCAGTAGTATAGCGACGGCCAGCGGGGGGAGAGTCAATGAGCAGTTCTTC.

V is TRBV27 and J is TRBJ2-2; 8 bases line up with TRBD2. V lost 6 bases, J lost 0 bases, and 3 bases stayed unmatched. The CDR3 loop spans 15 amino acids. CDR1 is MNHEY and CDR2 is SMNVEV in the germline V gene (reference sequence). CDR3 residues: CASRRGAANTGELFF. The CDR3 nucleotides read TGTGCCAGCAGGCGGGGGGCGGCGAACACCGGGGAGCTGTTTTTT.

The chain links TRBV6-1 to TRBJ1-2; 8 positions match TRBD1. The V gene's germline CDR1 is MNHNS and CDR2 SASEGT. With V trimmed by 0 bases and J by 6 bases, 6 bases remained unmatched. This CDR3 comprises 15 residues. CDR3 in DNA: TGTGCCAGCAGTGAAGCTGGACAGGGAATGGATGGCTACACCTTC. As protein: CASSEAGQGMDGYTF.

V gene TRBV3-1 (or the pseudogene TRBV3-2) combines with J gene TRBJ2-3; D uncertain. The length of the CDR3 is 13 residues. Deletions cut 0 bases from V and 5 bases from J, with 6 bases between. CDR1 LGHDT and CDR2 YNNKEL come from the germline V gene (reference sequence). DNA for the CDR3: TGTGCCAGCAGCCAAGACGGCGGAGATACGCAGTATTTT. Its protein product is CASSQDGGDTQYF.

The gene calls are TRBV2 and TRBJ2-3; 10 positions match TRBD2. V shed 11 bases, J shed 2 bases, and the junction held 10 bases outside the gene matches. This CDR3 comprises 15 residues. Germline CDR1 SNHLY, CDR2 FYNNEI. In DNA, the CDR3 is TGTGCCGGGAAACTAGCGGGGCTTGACACAGATACGCAGTATTTT. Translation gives CAGKLAGLDTDTQYF.

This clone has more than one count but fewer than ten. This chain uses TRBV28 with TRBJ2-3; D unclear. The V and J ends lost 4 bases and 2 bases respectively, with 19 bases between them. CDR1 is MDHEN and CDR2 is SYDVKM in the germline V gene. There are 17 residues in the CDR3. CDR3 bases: TGTGCCAGCAGTTCTTTTACCCCCAATCCAGACACAGATACGCAGTATTTT. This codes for CASSSFTPNPDTDTQYF.

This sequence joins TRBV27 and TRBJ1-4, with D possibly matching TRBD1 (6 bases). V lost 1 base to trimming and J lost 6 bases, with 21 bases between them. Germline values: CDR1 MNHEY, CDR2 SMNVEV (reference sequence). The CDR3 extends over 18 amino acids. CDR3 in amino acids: CASSLFPPVGGADEKLFF. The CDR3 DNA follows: TGTGCCAGCAGTTTATTTCCCCCGGTGGGGGGGGCGGATGAAAAACTGTTTTTT.

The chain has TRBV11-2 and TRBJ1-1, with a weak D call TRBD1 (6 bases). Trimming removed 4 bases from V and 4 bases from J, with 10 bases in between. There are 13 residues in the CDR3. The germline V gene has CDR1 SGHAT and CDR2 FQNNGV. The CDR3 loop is CASSYQQGTEAFF. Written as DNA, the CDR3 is TGTGCCAGCAGCTACCAACAGGGCACTGAAGCTTTCTTT. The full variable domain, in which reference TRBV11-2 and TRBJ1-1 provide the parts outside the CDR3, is EAGVAQSPRYKIIEKRQSVAFWCNPISGHATLYWYQQILGQGPKLLIQFQNNGVVDDSQLPKDRFSAERLKGVDSTLKIQPAKLEDSAVYLCASSYQQGTEAFFGQGTRLTVV.

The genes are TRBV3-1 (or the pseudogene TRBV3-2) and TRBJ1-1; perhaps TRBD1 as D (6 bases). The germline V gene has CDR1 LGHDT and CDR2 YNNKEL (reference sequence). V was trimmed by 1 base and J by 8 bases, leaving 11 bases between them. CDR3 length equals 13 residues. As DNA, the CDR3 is TGTGCCAGCAGCCAAGTACAGGGTACCGAAGCTTTCTTT. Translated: CASSQVQGTEAFF.

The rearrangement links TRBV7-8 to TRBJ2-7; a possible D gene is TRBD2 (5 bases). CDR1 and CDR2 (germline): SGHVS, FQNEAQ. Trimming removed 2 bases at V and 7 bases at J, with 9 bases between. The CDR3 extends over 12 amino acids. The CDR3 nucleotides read TGTGCCAGCAGCTTAATTGAGCGGGAGCAGTACTTC. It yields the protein CASSLIEREQYF.

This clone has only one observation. Here the CDR3 DNA reads TGCGCCAGCAGCAAACAGGGGGTAGAGACTGAAGCTTTCTTT. Residues: CASSKQGVETEAFF. V is TRBV5-1 and J is TRBJ1-1; TRBD1 matches 8 bases. V shed 4 bases and J 5 bases; nucleotides not matched to a gene: 7. CDR1 and CDR2 from the germline V gene are SGHRS and YFSETQ. CDR3 size: 14 residues.

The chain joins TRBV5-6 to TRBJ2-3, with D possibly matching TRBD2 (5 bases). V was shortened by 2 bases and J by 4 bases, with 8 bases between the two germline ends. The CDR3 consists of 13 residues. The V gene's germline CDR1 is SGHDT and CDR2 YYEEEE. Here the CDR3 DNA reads TGTGCCAGCAGCTTCACTAGTTCAGATACGCAGTATTTT. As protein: CASSFTSSDTQYF.

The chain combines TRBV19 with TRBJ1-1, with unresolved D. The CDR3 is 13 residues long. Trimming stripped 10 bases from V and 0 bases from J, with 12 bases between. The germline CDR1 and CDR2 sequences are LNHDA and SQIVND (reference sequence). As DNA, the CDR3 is TGTGCCACGGTGAGACACATGAACACTGAAGCTTTCTTT. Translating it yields CATVRHMNTEAFF.

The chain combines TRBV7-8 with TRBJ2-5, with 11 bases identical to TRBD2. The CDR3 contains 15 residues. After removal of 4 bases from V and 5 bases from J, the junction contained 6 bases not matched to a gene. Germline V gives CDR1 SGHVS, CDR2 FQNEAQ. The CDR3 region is CASSSQLAGVETQYF. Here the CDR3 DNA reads TGTGCCAGCAGCTCCCAACTAGCGGGGGTCGAGACCCAGTACTTC.

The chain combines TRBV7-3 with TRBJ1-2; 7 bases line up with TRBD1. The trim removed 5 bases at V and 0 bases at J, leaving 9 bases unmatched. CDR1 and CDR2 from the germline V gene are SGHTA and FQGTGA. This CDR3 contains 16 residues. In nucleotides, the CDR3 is TGTGCCAGCAGCCGCCGGACAGGCGGAGCTAACTATGGCTACACCTTC. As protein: CASSRRTGGANYGYTF. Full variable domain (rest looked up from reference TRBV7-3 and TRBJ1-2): GAGVSQTPSNKVTEKGKYVELRCDPISGHTALYWYRQSLGQGPEFLIYFQGTGAADDSGLPNDRFFAVRPEGSVSTLKIQRTERGDSAVYLCASSRRTGGANYGYTFGSGTRLTVV.

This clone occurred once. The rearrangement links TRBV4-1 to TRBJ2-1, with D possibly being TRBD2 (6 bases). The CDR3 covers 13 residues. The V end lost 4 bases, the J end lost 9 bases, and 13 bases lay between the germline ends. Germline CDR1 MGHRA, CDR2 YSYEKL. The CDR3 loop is CASSPTGVGEQFF. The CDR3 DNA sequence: TGCGCCAGCAGCCCGACGGGAGTTGGTGAGCAGTTCTTC.

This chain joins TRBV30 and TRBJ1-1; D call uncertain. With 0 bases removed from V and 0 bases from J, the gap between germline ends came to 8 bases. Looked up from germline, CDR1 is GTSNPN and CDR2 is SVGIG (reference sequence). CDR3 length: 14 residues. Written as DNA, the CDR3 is TGTGCCTGGAGTGTACTTGGTATGAACACTGAAGCTTTCTTT. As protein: CAWSVLGMNTEAFF.

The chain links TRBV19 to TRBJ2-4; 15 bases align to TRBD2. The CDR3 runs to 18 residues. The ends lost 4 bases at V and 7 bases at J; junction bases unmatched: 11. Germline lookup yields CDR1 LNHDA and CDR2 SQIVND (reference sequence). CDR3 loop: CASSRDRTSGGAGNIQYF. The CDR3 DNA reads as TGTGCCAGTAGTAGAGATAGGACTAGCGGGGGGGCAGGGAACATTCAGTACTTC. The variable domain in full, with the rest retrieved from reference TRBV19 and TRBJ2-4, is DGGITQSPKYLFRKEGQNVTLSCEQNLNHDAMYWYRQDPGQGLRLIYYSQIVNDFQKGDIAEGYSVSREKKESFPLTVTSAQKNPTAFYLCASSRDRTSGGAGNIQYFGAGTRLSVL.

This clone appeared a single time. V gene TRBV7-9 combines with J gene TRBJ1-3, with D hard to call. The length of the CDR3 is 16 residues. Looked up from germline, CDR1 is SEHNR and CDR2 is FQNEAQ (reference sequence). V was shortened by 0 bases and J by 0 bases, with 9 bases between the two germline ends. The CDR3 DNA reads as TGTGCCAGCAGCTTAGCGCCTGGAGTCTCTGGAAACACCATATATTTT. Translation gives CASSLAPGVSGNTIYF.

The CDR3 DNA reads as TGCGCCAGCAGCTTGAACGTCCCGGGAGGCACAGATACGCAGTATTTT. Its translation is CASSLNVPGGTDTQYF. The rearrangement links TRBV5-1 to TRBJ2-3; maybe TRBD2 (6 bases). CDR3 size: 16 residues. CDR1 and CDR2 from the germline V gene are SGHRS and YFSETQ. The V end lost 1 base, the J end lost 1 base, and 13 bases lay between the germline ends.

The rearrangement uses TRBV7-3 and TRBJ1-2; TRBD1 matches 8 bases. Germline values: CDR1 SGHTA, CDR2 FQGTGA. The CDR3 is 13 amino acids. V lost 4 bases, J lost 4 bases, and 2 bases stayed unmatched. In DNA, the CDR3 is TGTGCCAGCAGCTCCGGACAGGGCTATGGCTACACCTTC. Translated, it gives CASSSGQGYGYTF.

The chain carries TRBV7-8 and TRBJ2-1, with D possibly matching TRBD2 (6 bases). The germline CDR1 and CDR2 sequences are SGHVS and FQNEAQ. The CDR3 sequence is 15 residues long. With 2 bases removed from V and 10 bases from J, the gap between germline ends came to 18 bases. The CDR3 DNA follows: TGTGCCAGCAGCTTAAGCGGGCTTATCACCCCAGAGCAGTTCTTC. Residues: CASSLSGLITPEQFF.

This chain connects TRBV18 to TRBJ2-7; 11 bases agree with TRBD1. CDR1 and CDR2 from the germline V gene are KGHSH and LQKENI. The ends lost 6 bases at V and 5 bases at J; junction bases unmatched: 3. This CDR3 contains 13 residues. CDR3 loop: CASSRDRGDEQYF. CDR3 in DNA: TGTGCCAGCTCCCGGGACAGGGGGGACGAGCAGTACTTC.